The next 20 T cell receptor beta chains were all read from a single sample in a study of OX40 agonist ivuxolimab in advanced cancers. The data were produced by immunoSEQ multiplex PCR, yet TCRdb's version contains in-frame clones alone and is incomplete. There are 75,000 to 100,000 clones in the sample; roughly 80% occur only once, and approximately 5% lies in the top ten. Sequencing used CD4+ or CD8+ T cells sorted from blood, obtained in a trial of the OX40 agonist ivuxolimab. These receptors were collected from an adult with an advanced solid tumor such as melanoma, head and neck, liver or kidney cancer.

The CDR3 DNA is TGTGCCAGCAGCTCCCGTGGTAATAGTGGGGAGCAGTACTTC. As protein: CASSSRGNSGEQYF. The chain employs TRBV11-2 and TRBJ2-7; D call uncertain. The CDR3 is 14 residues long. The V gene lost 4 bases and the J gene lost 7 bases, with 17 bases spanning the gap. Germline V gene data show CDR1 as SGHAT and CDR2 as FQNNGV. Complete variable domain (other parts from reference TRBV11-2 and TRBJ2-7): EAGVAQSPRYKIIEKRQSVAFWCNPISGHATLYWYQQILGQGPKLLIQFQNNGVVDDSQLPKDRFSAERLKGVDSTLKIQPAKLEDSAVYLCASSSRGNSGEQYFGPGTRLTVT.

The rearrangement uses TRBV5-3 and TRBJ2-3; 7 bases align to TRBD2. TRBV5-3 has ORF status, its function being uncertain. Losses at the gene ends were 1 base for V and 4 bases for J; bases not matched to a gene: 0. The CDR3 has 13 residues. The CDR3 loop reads CARSLREADTQYF. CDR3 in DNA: TGTGCCAGAAGCTTGCGGGAGGCAGATACGCAGTATTTT.

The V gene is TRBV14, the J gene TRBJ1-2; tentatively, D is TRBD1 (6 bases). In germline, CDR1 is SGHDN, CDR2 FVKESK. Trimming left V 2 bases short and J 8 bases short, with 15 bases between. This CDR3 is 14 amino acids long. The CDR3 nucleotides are TGTGCCAGCAGCCAAAGGTACACAGGGCAGGGCTACACCTTC. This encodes CASSQRYTGQGYTF.

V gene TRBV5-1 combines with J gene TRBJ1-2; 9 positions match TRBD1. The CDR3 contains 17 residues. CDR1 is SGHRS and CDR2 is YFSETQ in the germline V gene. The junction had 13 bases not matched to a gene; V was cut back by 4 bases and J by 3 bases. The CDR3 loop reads CASSPLDRGTGDYGYTF. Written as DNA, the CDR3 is TGCGCCAGCAGCCCCTTGGACAGGGGAACAGGGGACTATGGCTACACCTTC. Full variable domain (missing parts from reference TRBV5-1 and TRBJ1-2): KAGVTQTPRYLIKTRGQQVTLSCSPISGHRSVSWYQQTPGQGLQFLFEYFSETQRNKGNFPGRFSGRQFSNSRSEMNVSTLELGDSALYLCASSPLDRGTGDYGYTFGSGTRLTVV.

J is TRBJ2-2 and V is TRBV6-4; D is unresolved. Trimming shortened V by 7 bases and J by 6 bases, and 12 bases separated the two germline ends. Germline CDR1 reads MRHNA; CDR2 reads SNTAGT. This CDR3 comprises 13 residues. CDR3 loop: CASKAGRAGELFF. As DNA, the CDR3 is TGTGCCAGCAAAGCAGGACGGGCCGGGGAGCTGTTTTTT.

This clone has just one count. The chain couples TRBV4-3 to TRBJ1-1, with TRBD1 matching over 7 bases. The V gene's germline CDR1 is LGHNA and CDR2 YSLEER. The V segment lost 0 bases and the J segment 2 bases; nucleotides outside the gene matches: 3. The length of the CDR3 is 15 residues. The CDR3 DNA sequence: TGCGCCAGCAGCCAAGACAACAGGGGAAACACTGAAGCTTTCTTT. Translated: CASSQDNRGNTEAFF.

In DNA form, the CDR3 reads TGCGCCAGCAGCCAAGATGGAGTAGCGGGAGTTCGTGAGCAGTTCTTC. Protein: CASSQDGVAGVREQFF. The chain uses TRBV4-1 and TRBJ2-1; TRBD2 matches 9 bases. With V trimmed by 0 bases and J by 9 bases, 9 bases remained unmatched. Germline loops: CDR1 MGHRA, CDR2 YSYEKL. CDR3 length: 16 residues.

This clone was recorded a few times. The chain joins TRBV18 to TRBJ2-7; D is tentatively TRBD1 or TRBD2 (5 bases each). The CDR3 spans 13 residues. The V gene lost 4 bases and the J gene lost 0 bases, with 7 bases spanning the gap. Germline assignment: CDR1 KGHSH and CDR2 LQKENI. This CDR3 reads CASSQGSSYEQYF. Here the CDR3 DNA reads TGTGCCAGCTCACAGGGGAGCTCCTACGAGCAGTACTTC.

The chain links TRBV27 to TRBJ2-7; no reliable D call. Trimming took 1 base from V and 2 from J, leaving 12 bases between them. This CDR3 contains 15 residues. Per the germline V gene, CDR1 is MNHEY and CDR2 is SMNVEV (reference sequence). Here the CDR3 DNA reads TGTGCCAGCAGTTTATTACGAGACGGAGCCTACGAGCAGTACTTC. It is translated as CASSLLRDGAYEQYF.

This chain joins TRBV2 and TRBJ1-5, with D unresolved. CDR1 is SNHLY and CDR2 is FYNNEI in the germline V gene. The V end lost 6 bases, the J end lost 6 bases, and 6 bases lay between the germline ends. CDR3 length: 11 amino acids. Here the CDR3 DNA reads TGTGCCAGCAGGGAGGGTCAGCCCCAGCATTTT. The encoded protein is CASREGQPQHF.

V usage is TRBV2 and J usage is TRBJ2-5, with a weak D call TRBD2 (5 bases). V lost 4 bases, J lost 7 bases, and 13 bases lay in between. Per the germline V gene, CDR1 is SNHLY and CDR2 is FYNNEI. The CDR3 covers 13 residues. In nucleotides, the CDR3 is TGTGCCAGCAGTGTTGCCCAAGGAGGGACCCAGTACTTC. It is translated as CASSVAQGGTQYF.

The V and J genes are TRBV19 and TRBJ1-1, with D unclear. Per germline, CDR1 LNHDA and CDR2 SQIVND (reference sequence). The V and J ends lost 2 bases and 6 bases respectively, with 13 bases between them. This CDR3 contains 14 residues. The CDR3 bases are TGTGCCAGTAGTATACGAGGGTCCCGCGCTGAAGCTTTCTTT. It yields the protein CASSIRGSRAEAFF.

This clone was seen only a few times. CDR3 in DNA: TGCGCCAGCAGCAGGAGACAGGGAGGGACAGATACGCAGTATTTT. It translates to CASSRRQGGTDTQYF. This chain connects TRBV5-1 to TRBJ2-3, with D perhaps matching TRBD1 or TRBD2 (7 bases each). The ends were cut back, 4 bases at V and 3 bases at J, with 15 bases in the middle. Germline assignment: CDR1 SGHRS and CDR2 YFSETQ. This CDR3 is built from 15 residues.

The DNA for the CDR3 is TGTGCCAGCAGCTTAGGTAGGGCAGTCGGCTACACCTTC. This codes for CASSLGRAVGYTF. V gene TRBV7-2 combines with J gene TRBJ1-2, with D unclear. Germline V gene lookup returns CDR1 SGHTA and CDR2 FQGNSA. Deletions cut 1 base from V and 8 bases from J, with 11 bases between. This CDR3 is 13 amino acids long.

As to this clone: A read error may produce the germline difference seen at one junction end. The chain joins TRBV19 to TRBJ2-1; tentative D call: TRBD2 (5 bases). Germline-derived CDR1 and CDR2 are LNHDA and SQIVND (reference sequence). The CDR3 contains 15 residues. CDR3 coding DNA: TGTGCCAGTAGTATTGTAGGCGGCGGGTACAGTGAGCAGTTCTTC. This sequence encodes CASSIVGGGYSEQFF. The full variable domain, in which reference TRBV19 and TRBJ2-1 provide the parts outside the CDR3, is DGGITQSPKYLFRKEGQNVTLSCEQNLNHDAMYWYRQDPGQGLRLIYYSQIVNDFQKGDIAEGYSVSREKKESFPLTVTSAQKNPTAFYLCASSIVGGGYSEQFFGPGTRLTVL.

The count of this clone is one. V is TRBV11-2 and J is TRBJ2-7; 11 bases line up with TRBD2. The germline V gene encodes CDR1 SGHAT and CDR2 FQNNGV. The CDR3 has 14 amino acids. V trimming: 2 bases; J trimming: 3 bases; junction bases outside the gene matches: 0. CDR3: CASSLTSGSYEQYF. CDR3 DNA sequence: TGTGCCAGCAGCTTAACTAGCGGGAGCTACGAGCAGTACTTC.

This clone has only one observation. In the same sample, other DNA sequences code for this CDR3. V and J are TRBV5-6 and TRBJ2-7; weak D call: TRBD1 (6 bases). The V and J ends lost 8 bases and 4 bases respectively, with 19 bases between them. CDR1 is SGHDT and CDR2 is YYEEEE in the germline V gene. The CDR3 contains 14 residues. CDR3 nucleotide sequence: TGTGCCAGTAGCGTCGGGACAAATTCTTACGAGCAGTACTTC. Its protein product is CASSVGTNSYEQYF.

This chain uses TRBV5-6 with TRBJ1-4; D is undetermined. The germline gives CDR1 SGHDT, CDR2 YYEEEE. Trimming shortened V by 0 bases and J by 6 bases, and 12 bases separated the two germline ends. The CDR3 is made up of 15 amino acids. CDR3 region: CASSLDGGNDEKLFF. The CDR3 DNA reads TGTGCCAGCAGCTTGGATGGAGGGAACGATGAAAAACTGTTTTTT.

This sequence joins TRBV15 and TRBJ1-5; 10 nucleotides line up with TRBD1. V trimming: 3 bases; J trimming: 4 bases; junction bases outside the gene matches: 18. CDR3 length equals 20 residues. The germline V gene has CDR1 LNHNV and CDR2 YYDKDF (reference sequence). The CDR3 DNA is TGTGCCACCAGCAGCTTCGGGACAGGGGATGCGGTGGGGTTAAATCAGCCCCAGCATTTT. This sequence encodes CATSSFGTGDAVGLNQPQHF.

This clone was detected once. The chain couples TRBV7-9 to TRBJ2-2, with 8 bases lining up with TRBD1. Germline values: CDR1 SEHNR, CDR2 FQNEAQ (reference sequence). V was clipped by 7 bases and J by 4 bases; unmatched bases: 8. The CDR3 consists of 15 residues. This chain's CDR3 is CASNPTGAPTGELFF. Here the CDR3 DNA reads TGTGCCAGCAATCCGACAGGGGCGCCCACCGGGGAGCTGTTTTTT.